Below, 19 T cell receptor beta chains from the same sample are listed, as sequenced in a study of T cell responses to AZD1222 COVID-19 vaccine. Here immunoSEQ multiplex PCR was the method, and the copy in TCRdb shows in-frame clones only, minus some. Of 95,000 to 110,000 clones detected, about 87% appear once; the ten largest clones hold 20% to 25%. The sample was peripheral blood, taken on day 0 of AZD1222 vaccination. These receptors were taken from an adult in good health.

This clone came up once. V is TRBV24-1 and J is TRBJ1-1; 7 nucleotides align to TRBD1. Trimming cost V 1 base and J 3 bases; bases outside gene matches: 10. Germline V gene lookup returns CDR1 KGHDR and CDR2 SFDVKD. The CDR3 is 17 residues long. CDR3 sequence: CATSDFKDRRSDTEAFF. The DNA for the CDR3 is TGTGCCACCAGTGATTTCAAGGACAGGAGGTCGGACACTGAAGCTTTCTTT.

This clone appeared a single time. The J gene is TRBJ2-7, the V gene TRBV6-2 or TRBV6-3; no firm D call. V shed 6 bases and J shed 3 bases, with 21 bases lying between them. CDR1 is MNHEY and CDR2 is SVGEGT in the germline V gene. The CDR3 consists of 16 residues. The CDR3 coding sequence is TGTGCCAGCAGCAACGATGGGCTTTTTACTCTCTACGAGCAGTACTTC. Its protein product is CASSNDGLFTLYEQYF.

The chain has TRBV29-1 and TRBJ2-6; D perhaps matches TRBD2 (6 bases). CDR1 is SQVTM and CDR2 is ANQGSEA in the germline V gene. The CDR3 covers 14 residues. V lost 4 bases and J lost 0, with 7 bases in between. The CDR3 coding sequence is TGCAGCGTTGGCGGGGACTCTGGGGCCAACGTCCTGACTTTC. As protein: CSVGGDSGANVLTF.

This clone was seen a few times. The CDR3 region is CASSWKTGYSYEQYF. For the CDR3, the DNA is TGTGCCAGCAGTTGGAAAACGGGTTACTCCTACGAGCAGTACTTC. The chain employs TRBV6-5 and TRBJ2-7; D unresolved. The germline V gene encodes CDR1 MNHEY and CDR2 SVGAGI. The germline V and J ends were trimmed by 4 bases and 0 bases, with 13 bases remaining between them. This CDR3 is 15 amino acids long.

The genes are TRBV28 and TRBJ1-2; perhaps TRBD1 as D (6 bases). V was clipped by 4 bases and J by 4 bases, with 19 bases between them. Germline CDR1 and CDR2: MDHEN and SYDVKM. This CDR3 is built from 16 residues. The DNA for the CDR3 is TGTGCCAGCAGTTCCTACTCGACAGGTGGCCCCTATGGCTACACCTTC. Amino acid sequence: CASSSYSTGGPYGYTF.

The V call is TRBV11-1, the J call TRBJ2-1, with no clear D. The CDR3 sequence is 12 residues long. Trimming took off 2 bases at V and 9 bases at J, with 8 bases between the two ends. Germline V gives CDR1 SGHAT, CDR2 FQDESV (reference sequence). CDR3 amino acids: CASSLQAVEQFF. The DNA for the CDR3 is TGTGCCAGCAGCTTACAGGCTGTTGAGCAGTTCTTC.

CDR3 sequence (DNA): TGCGCCAGCAGCTTTCCCCCTAGCGGGACCGGGGAGCTGTTTTTT. It specifies CASSFPPSGTGELFF. The chain joins TRBV5-1 to TRBJ2-2; 8 nucleotides match TRBD2. This CDR3 has 15 residues. Trimming took 2 bases from V and 5 from J; bases not matched to a gene: 5. Germline CDR1 and CDR2: SGHRS and YFSETQ.

The chain recombines TRBV20-1 with TRBJ2-7; D uncertain. Germline V lookup: CDR1 DFQATT, CDR2 SNEGSKA (reference sequence). This CDR3 comprises 11 residues. Trimming left V 8 bases short and J 2 bases short, with 10 bases between. The CDR3 DNA reads as TGCAGTTCACAAGGTGCCTACGAGCAGTACTTC. Translating gives CSSQGAYEQYF.

The chain couples TRBV12-5 to TRBJ2-1, with a tentative D call TRBD2 (7 bases). Germline lookup yields CDR1 LGHNT and CDR2 FRNRAP. The CDR3 has 18 amino acids. Trimming stripped 5 bases from V and 1 base from J, with 21 bases between. The CDR3 nucleotides are TGTGCTAGTGGTCGAGGAGTGTGGGGGGGGCTGTCCTACAATGAGCAGTTCTTC. Its translation: CASGRGVWGGLSYNEQFF.

The chain carries TRBV11-2 and TRBJ2-5; D is unclear. V was cut by 1 base and J by 5 bases, with 11 bases left in between. This CDR3 has 14 residues. CDR1 and CDR2 from the germline V gene are SGHAT and FQNNGV. CDR3 nucleotide sequence: TGTGCCAGCAGCTTAGGAGGCGGATACGAGACCCAGTACTTC. The encoded protein is CASSLGGGYETQYF.

The chain joins TRBV6-1 to TRBJ1-5, with D possibly TRBD1 on 5 matching bases. Germline values: CDR1 MNHNS, CDR2 SASEGT. The ends were cut back, 2 bases at V and 7 bases at J, with 15 bases in the middle. CDR3 size: 15 residues. CDR3 in DNA: TGTGCCAGCAGTGAAAATGGGGGGGATTCCCAGCCCCAGCATTTT. The encoded protein is CASSENGGDSQPQHF.

The rearrangement links TRBV4-2 to TRBJ2-7, with D tentatively TRBD2 (5 bases). The CDR3 runs to 14 residues. Trimming cost V 4 bases and J 5 bases, with 15 bases left between them. Germline loops: CDR1 LGHNA, CDR2 YNFKEQ. CDR3 residues: CASSREGEVNEQYF. The DNA for the CDR3 is TGTGCCAGCAGCCGAGAGGGAGAGGTCAACGAGCAGTACTTC.

This chain connects TRBV6-5 to TRBJ2-7; D gene unclear. CDR3 length: 13 amino acids. Germline V gene sequence: CDR1 MNHEY, CDR2 SVGAGI. V was trimmed by 8 bases and J by 0 bases, leaving 11 bases between them. The CDR3 protein is CASWPTSSYEQYF. CDR3 sequence (DNA): TGTGCCAGCTGGCCGACCTCCTCCTACGAGCAGTACTTC.

CDR3 residues: CASSVTAIAGNTIYF. In nucleotides, the CDR3 is TGTGCCAGCAGCGTCACAGCAATAGCAGGAAACACCATATATTTT. This chain links TRBV9 with TRBJ1-3; D gene unclear. The CDR3 is made up of 15 amino acids. Trimming took 2 bases from V and 4 from J, leaving 13 bases between them. Germline V gene sequence: CDR1 SGDLS, CDR2 YYNGEE.

The V gene is TRBV9, the J gene TRBJ2-1; D uncertain. V shed 3 bases and J shed 0 bases, with 16 bases lying between them. Germline assignment: CDR1 SGDLS and CDR2 YYNGEE. The CDR3 spans 17 residues. CDR3 sequence: CASSAAPPHSSYNEQFF. The CDR3 coding sequence is TGTGCCAGCAGCGCTGCCCCCCCCCACTCCTCCTACAATGAGCAGTTCTTC.

V usage is TRBV9 and J usage is TRBJ1-2; D remains ambiguous. The length of the CDR3 is 14 residues. V was shortened by 0 bases and J by 8 bases, with 14 bases between the two germline ends. Germline CDR1 and CDR2: SGDLS and YYNGEE. The CDR3 sequence is CASSVAPTSSGYTF. CDR3 coding DNA: TGTGCCAGCAGCGTAGCTCCTACCTCCTCAGGCTACACCTTC.

This chain links TRBV19 with TRBJ2-2; 15 bases are a match to TRBD2. Germline lookup yields CDR1 LNHDA and CDR2 SQIVND (reference sequence). The V segment lost 8 bases and the J segment 6 bases; nucleotides outside the gene matches: 4. There are 15 residues in the CDR3. This CDR3 is CASQGLAGGSGELFF. In nucleotides, the CDR3 is TGTGCCAGTCAAGGACTAGCGGGAGGGTCCGGGGAGCTGTTTTTT. Variable domain in full (rest from reference TRBV19 and TRBJ2-2): DGGITQSPKYLFRKEGQNVTLSCEQNLNHDAMYWYRQDPGQGLRLIYYSQIVNDFQKGDIAEGYSVSREKKESFPLTVTSAQKNPTAFYLCASQGLAGGSGELFFGEGSRLTVL.

This chain uses TRBV3-1 (or the pseudogene TRBV3-2) with TRBJ1-1; possible D gene TRBD1, 6 bases. V lost 2 bases and J 5 bases, leaving 12 bases between the germline ends. Germline V lookup: CDR1 LGHDT, CDR2 YNNKEL (reference sequence). The CDR3 runs 14 residues. CDR3: CASSQQEGGTEAFF. In nucleotides, the CDR3 is TGTGCCAGCAGCCAACAAGAAGGGGGGACTGAAGCTTTCTTT.

This clone was recorded only once. The rearrangement uses TRBV19 and TRBJ1-3, with D uncertain. Per the germline V gene, CDR1 is LNHDA and CDR2 is SQIVND (reference sequence). V lost 4 bases to trimming and J lost 0 bases, with 10 bases between them. CDR3 length: 15 amino acids. CDR3: CASSRTLSSGNTIYF. Here the CDR3 DNA reads TGTGCCAGTAGTAGGACCTTGAGCTCTGGAAACACCATATATTTT.